Below are 22 T cell receptor beta chains sequenced from a single sample in a study of OX40 agonist ivuxolimab in advanced cancers. Libraries were prepared by immunoSEQ multiplex PCR; TCRdb keeps only in-frame clonotypes and omits some of them. The sample lists tens of thousands of clones; about 89% were seen once. The sample here was CD4+ or CD8+ T cells sorted from blood, taken in a trial of the OX40 agonist ivuxolimab. Every receptor here comes from an adult with an advanced solid tumor such as melanoma, head and neck, liver or kidney cancer.

The chain is built from TRBV6-5 and TRBJ2-1; 9 bases line up with TRBD2. The germline gives CDR1 MNHEY, CDR2 SVGAGI. V shed 5 bases and J 9 bases; nucleotides not matched to a gene: 11. The CDR3 contains 15 residues. Here the CDR3 DNA reads TGTGCCAGCAGTCCCTGGGGTAGCGGGAGAGGTGAGCAGTTCTTC. It specifies CASSPWGSGRGEQFF.

The genes are TRBV5-1 and TRBJ2-7; D is perhaps TRBD2 (6 bases). Germline V gives CDR1 SGHRS, CDR2 YFSETQ. The V and J ends lost 3 bases and 3 bases respectively, with 10 bases between them. This CDR3 contains 13 residues. The CDR3 reads CASSSGAVYEQYF. The CDR3 DNA sequence: TGCGCCAGCAGCTCGGGAGCAGTCTACGAGCAGTACTTC.

The chain is built from TRBV9 and TRBJ2-3; TRBD2 might be the D (6 bases). CDR3 size: 15 residues. Trimming removed 4 bases at V and 2 bases at J, with 14 bases between. CDR1 is SGDLS and CDR2 is YYNGEE in the germline V gene. The chain's CDR3 is CASSLMGGVTDTQYF. The CDR3 DNA reads as TGTGCCAGCAGCCTTATGGGGGGAGTCACAGATACGCAGTATTTT.

This clone has a single count. The gene calls are TRBV11-2 and TRBJ1-1; D unclear. Germline V gives CDR1 SGHAT, CDR2 FQNNGV. V lost 5 bases and J 0 bases, leaving 16 bases between the germline ends. The CDR3 has 16 amino acids. The CDR3 sequence is CASSPELGRMNTEAFF. Here the CDR3 DNA reads TGTGCCAGCAGCCCAGAATTAGGACGGATGAACACTGAAGCTTTCTTT.

J is TRBJ2-7 and V is TRBV11-2; D might be TRBD1 (7 bases). The length of the CDR3 is 14 residues. Trimming left V 3 bases short and J 7 bases short, with 16 bases between. CDR1 and CDR2 (germline): SGHAT, FQNNGV. CDR3: CASSFLQGTGEQYF. The CDR3 coding sequence is TGTGCCAGCAGCTTCTTACAGGGGACTGGAGAGCAGTACTTC.

The rearrangement links TRBV6-5 to TRBJ2-1; 11 positions agree with TRBD1. V shed 7 bases, J shed 4 bases, and the junction held 6 bases outside the gene matches. The CDR3 extends over 15 amino acids. In germline, CDR1 is MNHEY, CDR2 SVGAGI. DNA of the CDR3: TGTGCCAGCACCACAGGACAGGGGGCGTACAATGAGCAGTTCTTC. This gives the protein CASTTGQGAYNEQFF.

V is TRBV18 and J is TRBJ1-2; TRBD1 matches 8 bases. The trim removed 2 bases at V and 0 bases at J, leaving 5 bases unmatched. CDR1 KGHSH and CDR2 LQKENI come from the germline V gene. The CDR3 sequence is 16 residues long. CDR3 protein: CASSPKDRGANYGYTF. CDR3 bases: TGTGCCAGCTCACCAAAAGACAGGGGAGCTAACTATGGCTACACCTTC.

The V and J genes are TRBV7-2 and TRBJ1-2; a possible D gene is TRBD1 (5 bases). CDR3 size: 14 residues. Germline-derived CDR1 and CDR2 are SGHTA and FQGNSA. Trimming cost V 1 base and J 6 bases, with 12 bases left between them. The CDR3 sequence: CASSLVRGWDGYTF. CDR3 in DNA: TGTGCCAGCAGCTTAGTGCGGGGCTGGGATGGCTACACCTTC.

The rearrangement links TRBV18 to TRBJ2-5; TRBD1 matches 7 bases. The CDR3 consists of 13 residues. V lost 5 bases and J lost 9; bases outside the gene matches: 9. Germline CDR1 is KGHSH and CDR2 is LQKENI. The CDR3 DNA reads TGTGCCAGCTCATCAGGACAGGATAAAGCCCAGTACTTC. Its protein is CASSSGQDKAQYF.

The rearrangement joins TRBV4-1 to TRBJ2-5; 8 bases map to TRBD1. The CDR3 extends over 16 amino acids. J was trimmed by 0 bases and V by 0 bases; bases with no gene match: 3. The germline V gene encodes CDR1 MGHRA and CDR2 YSYEKL. The CDR3 nucleotides are TGCGCCAGCAGCCAAGAGGGACAGGAGTACCAAGAGACCCAGTACTTC. The encoded protein is CASSQEGQEYQETQYF.

The chain carries TRBV7-9 and TRBJ1-5, with TRBD1 identical over 7 bases. V shed 6 bases, J shed 5 bases, and the junction held 10 bases outside the gene matches. CDR3 size: 15 residues. CDR1 is SEHNR and CDR2 is FQNEAQ in the germline V gene (reference sequence). The CDR3 region is CASSRDSSRYQPQHF. The CDR3, as DNA: TGTGCCAGCAGTCGGGACAGCTCCCGGTATCAGCCCCAGCATTTT. Together with reference TRBV7-9 and TRBJ1-5, the CDR3 gives the full variable domain: DTGVSQNPRHKITKRGQNVTFRCDPISEHNRLYWYRQTLGQGPEFLTYFQNEAQLEKSRLLSDRFSAERPKGSFSTLEIQRTEQGDSAMYLCASSRDSSRYQPQHFGDGTRLSIL.

The rearrangement joins TRBV18 to TRBJ1-5; D call uncertain. The V end lost 4 bases, the J end lost 1 base, and 8 bases lay between the germline ends. Germline V gene data show CDR1 as KGHSH and CDR2 as LQKENI. The CDR3 runs 14 residues. The CDR3 sequence is CASSRRDSNQPQHF. The DNA of the CDR3 is TGTGCCAGCTCACGGCGCGACAGCAATCAGCCCCAGCATTTT.

The gene calls are TRBV19 and TRBJ2-5; TRBD1 is a possible D gene (5 bases). Per the germline V gene, CDR1 is LNHDA and CDR2 is SQIVND (reference sequence). Trimming cost V 1 base and J 2 bases, with 8 bases left between them. CDR3 length: 14 residues. Here the CDR3 DNA reads TGTGCCAGTAGTATAGGACAGCAGCAAGAGACCCAGTACTTC. This sequence encodes CASSIGQQQETQYF.

The genes are TRBV4-3 and TRBJ2-2; 13 bases agree with TRBD2. The V segment lost 3 bases and the J segment 6 bases; nucleotides outside the gene matches: 7. The CDR3 totals 17 residues. CDR1 and CDR2 from the germline V gene are LGHNA and YSLEER. The CDR3 DNA follows: TGCGCCAGCAGCCACCAAACTAGCGGGGGGGCCCCCGGGGAGCTGTTTTTT. Its protein is CASSHQTSGGAPGELFF.

The V and J genes are TRBV15 and TRBJ1-5; unclear D gene. This CDR3 comprises 13 residues. The germline V gene encodes CDR1 LNHNV and CDR2 YYDKDF (reference sequence). V was trimmed by 9 bases and J by 4 bases, leaving 13 bases between them. CDR3: CATGSVLNQPQHF. The CDR3 nucleotides read TGTGCCACTGGATCGGTGCTTAATCAGCCCCAGCATTTT.

The chain joins TRBV9 to TRBJ2-6; the D is unclear. V lost 0 bases and J 4 bases, leaving 8 bases between the germline ends. In germline, CDR1 is SGDLS, CDR2 YYNGEE. The CDR3 length is 15 residues. The CDR3 region is CASSVEGSGANVLTF. CDR3 DNA: TGTGCCAGCAGCGTAGAGGGATCAGGGGCCAACGTCCTGACTTTC.

There are a few counts of this clone. This chain connects TRBV9 to TRBJ2-7; D remains unclear. The CDR3 contains 14 residues. Looked up from germline, CDR1 is SGDLS and CDR2 is YYNGEE. The germline V and J ends were trimmed by 0 bases and 5 bases, with 12 bases remaining between them. CDR3 sequence (DNA): TGTGCCAGCAGCGTAGGAGGTCTTGGGGACGAGCAGTACTTC. It yields the protein CASSVGGLGDEQYF.

The chain uses TRBV19 and TRBJ1-5; D remains unclear. The CDR3 covers 17 residues. Trimming pared 7 bases from V and 0 bases from J, leaving 19 bases between. CDR1 LNHDA and CDR2 SQIVND come from the germline V gene (reference sequence). CDR3 region: CASTRGRSILSNQPQHF. CDR3 DNA sequence: TGTGCCAGTACCCGAGGGCGGAGCATACTTAGCAATCAGCCCCAGCATTTT.

This clone has a single count. Mismatch with germline at one junction end may stem from a read error. This rearrangement joins TRBV30 to TRBJ1-5; tentatively, D is TRBD1 (5 bases). CDR1 is GTSNPN, CDR2 SVGIG, per germline (reference sequence). The CDR3 contains 13 residues. The chain's CDR3 is CAWSVQGNRPQHF. The CDR3 DNA sequence: TGTGCCTGGAGTGTTCAGGGCAATCGGCCCCAGCATTTT. Combining the CDR3 with reference TRBV30 and TRBJ1-5 gives the whole variable domain SQTIHQWPATLVQPVGSPLSLECTVEGTSNPNLYWYRQAAGRGLQLLFYSVGIGQISSEVPQNLSASRPQDRQFILSSKKLLLSDSGFYLCAWSVQGNRPQHFGDGTRLSIL.

The genes are TRBV5-1 and TRBJ2-7; 7 bases are shared with TRBD2. The CDR3 totals 13 residues. V shed 4 bases, J shed 1 base, and the junction held 2 bases outside the gene matches. Germline V gene lookup returns CDR1 SGHRS and CDR2 YFSETQ. The CDR3 coding sequence is TGCGCCAGCAGCGTGGGAGGGTCCTACGAGCAGTACTTC. Protein: CASSVGGSYEQYF.

The chain joins TRBV7-2 to TRBJ2-5; the D call may be TRBD1 or TRBD2 (5 bases each). Deletions cut 5 bases from V and 1 base from J, with 14 bases between. The CDR3 has 15 amino acids. Germline V gene lookup returns CDR1 SGHTA and CDR2 FQGNSA. The CDR3 is CASSRPGLPQETQYF. The DNA of the CDR3 is TGTGCCAGCAGCCGCCCGGGGCTCCCCCAAGAGACCCAGTACTTC. The full variable domain, completed using reference TRBV7-2 and TRBJ2-5, is GAGVSQSPSNKVTEKGKDVELRCDPISGHTALYWYRQSLGQGLEFLIYFQGNSAPDKSGLPSDRFSAERTGGSVSTLTIQRTQQEDSAVYLCASSRPGLPQETQYFGPGTRLLVL.

The CDR3 region is CASSYSSPPRGYTF. The CDR3 DNA reads as TGTGCCAGCAGTTACTCGAGCCCGCCTAGGGGCTACACCTTC. The rearrangement joins TRBV6-5 to TRBJ1-2; D is unresolved. CDR1 is MNHEY, CDR2 SVGAGI, per germline. Trimming took 0 bases from V and 8 from J, leaving 13 bases between them. CDR3 length: 14 amino acids.